This TCR beta chain was obtained from a study of shared clonotypes between healthy human individuals (dated by TCRdb to the early 2020s). Study-level background: The cohort comprised two women and three men aged 18 to 49 years. For each donor, CD4 naive and CD4 memory were each given three plates, CD8 naive was given two plates, and CD8 memory was given one plate. Leukapheresis yielded between about 0.9 and 8.9 billion PBMCs per donor. Blood TCR repertoires of five healthy adults were deeply sequenced to estimate repertoire size and the extent of clonotype sharing between individuals. To increase sequencing depth and limit assay-specific biases, different laboratories used diverse techniques to prepare libraries and sequence TCR repertoires. The research as a whole found: The genetic and exposure-history diversity represented was limited by the small number of donors. Sharing across a few donors was observed for around 4.8% of naive CD4, over 3% of naive CD8, 2% to 2.5% of memory CD4, and about 0.39% of memory CD8 clonotypes. Naive subsets generally had larger estimated clonotype richness than memory subsets. Sampling was limited to blood, and TCR repertoires in tissue likely differ from TCR repertoires in blood. Pairwise subsampling indicated that sequencing depth was expected to affect the degree of clonotype sharing among donors. Higher generation probabilities were observed for clonotypes shared by all four sorted-subset donors than for non-shared clonotypes. Even with the large sequencing depth, rarefaction of the sorted-subset datasets indicated that sequencing was incomplete.

Counted from cysteine to phenylalanine, this CDR3 has 15 amino acids. Only the CDR3 region is kept as DNA, spanning 45 bases read in frame from base 1. Trimming takes 6 bases off V and 3 bases off J; junction bases not matched to a gene: 6. CDR1 and CDR2 (MGHDK, SYGVNS) derive from the germline V gene. Using the deep immunoSEQ assay, TCR CDR3 regions were amplified from genomic DNA by multiplex PCR. Extracted genomic DNA from each cell subset was distributed evenly across all wells of several immunoSEQ 96-well plates, and each plate was treated as a replicate. For sorted subsets, approximately 190 ng genomic DNA, equal to 25,000 to 35,000 T cell genomes, was loaded into each replicate PCR. The purified libraries were quantified using a Qubit 3.0 fluorometer, sized with a Bioanalyzer 2100, and then quantified again using the KAPA Library Quantification kit. Every immunoSEQ 96-well plate was sequenced on a separate single-read 150-cycle Illumina NextSeq 550 flow cell. From the authors' description of their analysis: Because only junctional sequences without quality scores were contained in the immunoSEQ output, filtering matching that applied to full-length reads could not be performed. To assign V/J genes and CDR3, sequences were annotated against IMGT germline references using PyIR, a Python wrapper for IgBLAST v1.9. Any read was removed if the V/J assignment was weak (E-value above 1e-6), the CDR3 was missing, or the read contained stop codons, out-of-frame junctions, or ambiguous translated residues. V3J clonotypes were defined by identical inferred V gene, J gene, and CDR3 amino acid sequence. The percentage overlap between two repertoires was calculated by dividing the number of shared unique clonotypes by the size of the smaller repertoire. Repertoire richness was assessed with RTK rarefaction, the Chao1 estimator, and Recon v2.1 estimates of unobserved clonotypes. For all TCRbeta clonotypes obtained by the gDNA method from several donors, generation probabilities were computed with OLGA. The immuneACCESS repertoire file appears here via TCRdb, limited to in-frame rearrangements. These files lack a portion of the clones; in checked studies, under half of the deficit traces to unresolved V genes, and the cause of the others is not known. V and J calls and clone size are as listed in that table; D and trimming were resolved from the DNA. Within this sample are approximately 2.5 million clones, with over 85% of them counted one time only. The top ten constitute around 0.14% of the sample.

Healthy HIV-negative adults with no recently reported acute infections or vaccinations were included as donors. All donors were Caucasian adults living in Nashville, Tennessee, USA. CD4+ T cells were enriched through magnetic negative selection, after which naive cells were positively selected on CD45RA and the remaining negative fraction served as the memory subset. After blood collection by leukapheresis, PBMCs were isolated using Ficoll-Histopaque density gradient centrifugation and then cryopreserved in the vapor phase of liquid nitrogen. Analytical flow cytometry was used to check the purity and quantity of each magnetically sorted T cell population. Genomic DNA was isolated from each sorted fraction and quantified by UV absorbance on a Nanodrop 2000c. This clone was seen a single time. Its antigen remains unidentified. No much larger clone exists at a distance of one base, and base qualities are not known.

What was sequenced was naive CD4+ T cells sorted from blood. The cell subset or site label corresponds to: CD45RA+ positively selected. This receptor was obtained from a man aged 18 to 29 in good health. The chain couples TRBV25-1 to TRBJ2-7; the junction holds 12 bases that match TRBD1. The CDR3 protein: CASSGGTGGYYEQYF. The nucleotides are TGTGCCAGCAGCGGCGGGACAGGGGGCTACTACGAGCAGTACTTC.